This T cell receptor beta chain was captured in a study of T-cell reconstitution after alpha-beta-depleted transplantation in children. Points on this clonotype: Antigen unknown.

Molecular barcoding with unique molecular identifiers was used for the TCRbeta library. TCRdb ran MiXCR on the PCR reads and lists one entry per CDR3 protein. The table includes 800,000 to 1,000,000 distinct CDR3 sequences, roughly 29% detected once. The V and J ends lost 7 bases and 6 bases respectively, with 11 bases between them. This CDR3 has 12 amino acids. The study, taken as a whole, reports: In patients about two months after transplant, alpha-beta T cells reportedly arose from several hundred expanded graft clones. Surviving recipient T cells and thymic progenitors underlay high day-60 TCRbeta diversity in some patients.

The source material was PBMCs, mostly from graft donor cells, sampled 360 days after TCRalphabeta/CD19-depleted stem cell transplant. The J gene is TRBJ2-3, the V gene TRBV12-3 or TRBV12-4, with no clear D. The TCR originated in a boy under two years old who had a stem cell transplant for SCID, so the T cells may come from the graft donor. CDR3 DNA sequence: TGTGCCAGCACTCACACCCTGGATACGCAGTATTTT. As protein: CASTHTLDTQYF.